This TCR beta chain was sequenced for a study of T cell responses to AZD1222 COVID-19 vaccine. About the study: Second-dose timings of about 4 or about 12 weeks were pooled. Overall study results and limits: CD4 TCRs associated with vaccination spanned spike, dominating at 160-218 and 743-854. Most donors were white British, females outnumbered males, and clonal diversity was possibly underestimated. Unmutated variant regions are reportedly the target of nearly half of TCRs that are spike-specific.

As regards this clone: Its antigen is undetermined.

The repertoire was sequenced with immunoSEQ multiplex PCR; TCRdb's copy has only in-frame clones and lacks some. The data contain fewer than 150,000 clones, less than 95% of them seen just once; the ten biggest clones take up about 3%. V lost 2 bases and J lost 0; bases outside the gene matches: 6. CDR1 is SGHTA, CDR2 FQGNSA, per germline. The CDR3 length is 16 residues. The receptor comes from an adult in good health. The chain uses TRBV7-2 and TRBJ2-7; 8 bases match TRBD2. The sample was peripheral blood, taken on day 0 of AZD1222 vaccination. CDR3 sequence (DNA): TGTGCCAGCAGCTTATATGCGCGGGGGGACTCCTACGAGCAGTACTTC. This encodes CASSLYARGDSYEQYF.